These T cell receptor beta chains were read from a single sample in a study of T cells in Graves' hyperthyroidism and ophthalmopathy. MiXCR, applied by TCRdb to the multiplex PCR reads, yields one record per CDR3 protein. This sample has 600,000 or so distinct CDR3 sequences; about 43% occur once, and the top ten carry roughly 8.2%. Material for sequencing was peripheral blood or thyroid tissue (not recorded which). The receptors derive from a woman aged 18-35 years with Graves' hyperthyroidism. Each CDR3 is given without its conserved first and last residue. Each record gives: V gene, J gene, clone size, CDR3 protein. Clone size is stated in some rows and not others, as once, few, many or a class when expanded.

TRBV2	TRBJ2-7	.	ASSQGTSGPAYEQY
TRBV29-1	TRBJ2-5	.	SVEVVDRAKETQY
TRBV10-2	TRBJ1-2	.	ASSEFKGPGYT
TRBV7-9	TRBJ2-5	many	ASSSSTSGRETQY
TRBV10-3	TRBJ1-4	once	AISDASGRRSYNEKLF
TRBV5-1	TRBJ1-6	few	ASSLYRGNSPLH
TRBV24-1	TRBJ1-5	many	ATSDQGQGLSNQPQH
TRBV19	TRBJ1-2	.	ASTRDHYGYT
TRBV10-3	TRBJ1-2	.	AISEGSGGNDGYT
TRBV29-1	TRBJ2-5	many	SVLLAGPETQY
TRBV24-1	TRBJ1-1	many	ATTLGVNTEAF
TRBV2	TRBJ2-7	.	ASRGLAGVAEQY
TRBV2	TRBJ1-1	.	ASSYSDRGLVSTEAF
TRBV7-9	TRBJ2-7	few	ASSLEDSYEQY
TRBV29-1	TRBJ1-2	.	SVVTGVYGYT
TRBV6-4	TRBJ2-7	few	ASSEAGGGYEQY
TRBV19	TRBJ2-7	few	ASSILGDYEQY
TRBV20-1	TRBJ1-4	few	SAGANNEKLF
TRBV2	TRBJ1-1	few	ASSETRGLNTEAF
TRBV12-3/TRBV12-4	TRBJ1-5	.	ASSLAVDRQPQH
TRBV7-6	TRBJ2-7	.	ASSLNPTGANEQY
TRBV10-2	TRBJ1-5	few	ASSAVWTGSNNQPQH
TRBV7-8	TRBJ2-7	many	ASSFGRSYEQY
TRBV20-1	TRBJ1-1	.	SATPPAKNTEAF
TRBV10-2	TRBJ1-5	many	ASSELTNQPQH
TRBV6-1	TRBJ1-6	once	ASSEVGYNSPLH
TRBV2	TRBJ1-6	once	ASSIRTGVSPLH
TRBV7-3	TRBJ1-1	.	ASSQDQGMNTEAF
TRBV7-9	TRBJ1-2	.	ASGLGGNYGYT
TRBV7-9	TRBJ2-7	.	ASSLAPDRSHEQY
TRBV7-8	TRBJ2-7	many	ASSLAGRRNEQY
TRBV5-5	TRBJ2-2	few	ASRSHLTGGDGELF
TRBV12-3/TRBV12-4	TRBJ1-4	.	ASSPQDGDNEKLF
TRBV5-8	TRBJ1-6	.	ASRRQVNSPLH
TRBV7-2	TRBJ2-2	few	ASSLEGEVTGELF
TRBV25-1	TRBJ1-2	once	ASSNLDRAYGYT
TRBV20-1	TRBJ2-7	.	SARDRTAASYEQY
TRBV20-1	TRBJ2-7	once	SAREGNEQY
TRBV10-3	TRBJ1-5	few	ASSHTPGDQPQH
TRBV15	TRBJ2-7	many	ATSRDRPLQGAHEQY
TRBV7-8	TRBJ2-5	few	ASSSSSGLAGETQY
TRBV20-1	TRBJ1-1	few	SARVSGPGAEAF
TRBV20-1	TRBJ1-1	.	SATGAGNTQAF
TRBV5-1	TRBJ2-5	.	ATGTSGSETQY
TRBV20-1	TRBJ1-2	.	SASHGWVRDYGYT
TRBV29-1	TRBJ1-2	.	SVEGGTSYGYT
TRBV7-9	TRBJ1-1	.	ASSHRQGSSTEAF
TRBV19	TRBJ2-7	many	ASSITGLAGGRDEQY
TRBV10-3	TRBJ1-1	.	ARGGRDTEAF
TRBV9	TRBJ1-3	.	ASSAIREESSGNTIY
TRBV10-3	TRBJ1-6	.	ASSYSIRGGGTALH
TRBV2	TRBJ2-6	.	ASTRDRVGANVLT
TRBV13	TRBJ2-5	few	ASSPPRVTGETQY